The 28 T cell receptor beta chains below were found in one sample sequenced in a study of shared clonotypes between healthy human individuals. Profiling relied on immunoSEQ multiplex PCR, and the TCRdb table lists in-frame clones only, not all of them. The data contain 2.3 million or so clones, more than 80% of them seen just once; the ten biggest clones take up 0.39%. The sequencing input was naive CD4+ T cells from PBMCs. The subset: CD45RA+ positively selected. These receptors originate from a man aged 18 to 30 in good health. Some clones in this sample may be carry-over from other donors' samples.

This clone was seen a single time. This chain uses TRBV5-1 with TRBJ2-7; D unresolved. CDR1 is SGHRS and CDR2 is YFSETQ in the germline V gene. The CDR3 covers 15 residues. Between the trimmed V and J ends, which lost 0 bases and 1 base, there was a span of 11 bases. CDR3 coding DNA: TGCGCCAGCAGCTTGGGAGCGACAAATTCCTACGAGCAGTACTTC. This codes for CASSLGATNSYEQYF. The variable domain in full, with the rest retrieved from reference TRBV5-1 and TRBJ2-7, is KAGVTQTPRYLIKTRGQQVTLSCSPISGHRSVSWYQQTPGQGLQFLFEYFSETQRNKGNFPGRFSGRQFSNSRSEMNVSTLELGDSALYLCASSLGATNSYEQYFGPGTRLTVT.

This rearrangement joins TRBV11-2 to TRBJ2-5; tentatively, D is TRBD2 (5 bases). Looked up from germline, CDR1 is SGHAT and CDR2 is FQNNGV. This CDR3 contains 14 residues. V lost 2 bases to trimming and J lost 4 bases, with 11 bases between them. In DNA form, the CDR3 reads TGTGCCAGCAGCTTAAATACCGAGGGAGAGACCCAGTACTTC. Protein: CASSLNTEGETQYF.

V gene TRBV29-1 combines with J gene TRBJ2-2; tentatively, D is TRBD1 (5 bases). V was clipped by 8 bases and J by 0 bases, with 10 bases between them. This CDR3 spans 13 amino acids. Germline CDR1 SQVTM, CDR2 ANQGSEA. This chain's CDR3 is CSLRTPNTGELFF. The CDR3, as DNA: TGCAGCCTAAGGACACCGAACACCGGGGAGCTGTTTTTT.

The chain uses TRBV28 and TRBJ1-5; 11 nucleotides line up with TRBD1. From germline, CDR1 is MDHEN and CDR2 SYDVKM. This CDR3 spans 16 amino acids. V gave up 5 bases and J gave up 3 bases; unmatched junction bases: 6. DNA of the CDR3: TGTGCCAGCAGTGCCGGGACAGGGGGGTTCAATCAGCCCCAGCATTTT. Translating gives CASSAGTGGFNQPQHF.

This chain links TRBV5-4 with TRBJ1-1; maybe TRBD1 (5 bases). Deletions cut 2 bases from V and 0 bases from J, with 11 bases between. The germline CDR1 and CDR2 sequences are SGHNT and YYREEE (reference sequence). The CDR3 has 15 residues. The CDR3 sequence is CASSFSRGLNTEAFF. CDR3 DNA sequence: TGTGCCAGCAGCTTTTCCCGGGGGTTGAACACTGAAGCTTTCTTT.

This sequence joins TRBV9 and TRBJ2-7; no definite D call. Between the trimmed V and J ends, which lost 3 bases and 4 bases, there was a span of 14 bases. This CDR3 has 14 residues. Germline V gene lookup returns CDR1 SGDLS and CDR2 YYNGEE. The CDR3 loop reads CASSEGMGRYEQYF. The CDR3, as DNA: TGTGCCAGCAGCGAGGGAATGGGCAGGTACGAGCAGTACTTC. Full variable domain (remainder filled in from reference TRBV9 and TRBJ2-7): DSGVTQTPKHLITATGQRVTLRCSPRSGDLSVYWYQQSLDQGLQFLIQYYNGEERAKGNILERFSAQQFPDLHSELNLSSLELGDSALYFCASSEGMGRYEQYFGPGTRLTVT.

V and J are TRBV5-6 and TRBJ2-1; D remains unclear. The V end was cut by 3 bases, the J end by 4 bases, with 23 bases between. The V gene's germline CDR1 is SGHDT and CDR2 YYEEEE. The CDR3 sequence is 18 residues long. The CDR3 DNA is TGTGCCAGCAGCTGGTCTCCTGGTGCCAGCGCCACGTACAATGAGCAGTTCTTC. It translates to CASSWSPGASATYNEQFF.

The chain recombines TRBV27 with TRBJ1-2, with TRBD1 as a possible D gene (5 bases). This CDR3 region has 15 residues. Trimming pared 8 bases from V and 3 bases from J, leaving 19 bases between. Germline loops: CDR1 MNHEY, CDR2 SMNVEV (reference sequence). The CDR3 loop is CASRAKAREDYGYTF. CDR3 coding DNA: TGTGCCAGCCGGGCCAAGGCCAGGGAGGACTATGGCTACACCTTC.

The chain couples TRBV5-1 to TRBJ2-5; 7 bases are a match to TRBD1. The CDR3 has 13 amino acids. CDR1 SGHRS and CDR2 YFSETQ come from the germline V gene. The V gene end was trimmed by 7 bases and the J gene end by 0 bases; junction bases not matched to a gene: 3. CDR3 protein: CASWTGNQETQYF. Written as DNA, the CDR3 is TGCGCCAGCTGGACAGGAAACCAAGAGACCCAGTACTTC.

V usage is TRBV9 and J usage is TRBJ2-7; 9 nucleotides match TRBD2. Per germline, CDR1 SGDLS and CDR2 YYNGEE. The CDR3 has 16 amino acids. After removal of 0 bases from V and 3 bases from J, the junction contained 7 bases not matched to a gene. For the CDR3, the DNA is TGTGCCAGCAGCGTAGGTAGCGGGAGCGAACTCTACGAGCAGTACTTC. This codes for CASSVGSGSELYEQYF.

This clone was observed a few times. The chain has TRBV30 and TRBJ1-3, with 7 bases fitting TRBD1. Germline lookup yields CDR1 GTSNPN and CDR2 SVGIG (reference sequence). The CDR3 length is 14 residues. Unmatched junction bases numbered 1, after V lost 1 base and J lost 1 base. CDR3 region: CAWSEGQSGNTIYF. DNA of the CDR3: TGTGCCTGGAGTGAGGGACAGTCTGGAAACACCATATATTTT.

The chain recombines TRBV11-2 with TRBJ2-5; maybe TRBD2 (5 bases). Germline values: CDR1 SGHAT, CDR2 FQNNGV. This CDR3 region has 16 residues. Trimming left V 5 bases short and J 2 bases short, with 18 bases between. CDR3 residues: CASSRNGRLIQETQYF. The CDR3 nucleotides read TGTGCCAGCAGCCGGAATGGCAGACTAATTCAAGAGACCCAGTACTTC. The full variable domain, completed using reference TRBV11-2 and TRBJ2-5, is EAGVAQSPRYKIIEKRQSVAFWCNPISGHATLYWYQQILGQGPKLLIQFQNNGVVDDSQLPKDRFSAERLKGVDSTLKIQPAKLEDSAVYLCASSRNGRLIQETQYFGPGTRLLVL.

V gene TRBV5-1 combines with J gene TRBJ2-7; 12 bases agree with TRBD1. V gave up 2 bases and J gave up 5 bases; unmatched junction bases: 5. CDR1 and CDR2 from the germline V gene are SGHRS and YFSETQ. The CDR3 has 15 residues. CDR3 amino acids: CASSFGTGGQDEQYF. The DNA of the CDR3 is TGCGCCAGCAGCTTCGGGACAGGGGGCCAGGACGAGCAGTACTTC.

A single count supports this clone. The gene calls are TRBV28 and TRBJ2-1; 16 bases align to TRBD2. There are 17 residues in the CDR3. Trimming removed 4 bases from V and 5 bases from J; junction bases left unmatched: 5. CDR1 and CDR2 (germline): MDHEN, SYDVKM. CDR3 sequence (DNA): TGTGCCAGCAGTTCGGGACTAGCGGGGGGGAGTGACAATGAGCAGTTCTTC. Translation gives CASSSGLAGGSDNEQFF.

This clone was seen a single time. The chain is built from TRBV6-1 and TRBJ2-2; 10 bases fit TRBD2. There are 18 residues in the CDR3. V lost 0 bases, J lost 4 bases, and 8 bases stayed unmatched. The germline V gene encodes CDR1 MNHNS and CDR2 SASEGT. CDR3 region: CASSEALLAGASTGELFF. DNA of the CDR3: TGTGCCAGCAGTGAAGCCCTTCTAGCGGGAGCTTCCACCGGGGAGCTGTTTTTT.

The genes are TRBV4-1 and TRBJ2-1; unclear D gene. Looked up from germline, CDR1 is MGHRA and CDR2 is YSYEKL. Trimming cost V 0 bases and J 10 bases, with 13 bases left between them. The CDR3 runs 14 residues. The CDR3 spells CASSQDGGWREQFF. CDR3 bases: TGCGCCAGCAGCCAAGACGGTGGGTGGCGGGAGCAGTTCTTC.

The rearrangement links TRBV9 to TRBJ1-5; D remains ambiguous. Trimming took 3 bases from V and 7 from J, leaving 14 bases between them. Germline V gene lookup returns CDR1 SGDLS and CDR2 YYNGEE. This CDR3 spans 14 amino acids. The CDR3 sequence: CASSEHSRRQPQHF. As DNA, the CDR3 is TGTGCCAGCAGCGAGCATAGCAGGAGGCAGCCCCAGCATTTT.

The chain joins TRBV19 to TRBJ1-5, with D uncertain. V was pared by 0 bases and J by 5 bases, with 5 bases between. This CDR3 is built from 13 residues. From germline, CDR1 is LNHDA and CDR2 SQIVND (reference sequence). Here the CDR3 reads CASSIDQDQPQHF. The CDR3 nucleotides are TGTGCCAGTAGTATAGATCAAGATCAGCCCCAGCATTTT.

The chain has TRBV14 and TRBJ2-7; D not certain. Trimming left V 4 bases short and J 0 bases short, with 10 bases between. CDR1 and CDR2 from the germline V gene are SGHDN and FVKESK. This CDR3 is built from 14 residues. CDR3: CASSPRVSSYEQYF. The DNA for the CDR3 is TGTGCCAGCAGCCCCCGAGTGAGCTCCTACGAGCAGTACTTC.

V usage is TRBV7-9 and J usage is TRBJ2-1; D perhaps matches TRBD2 (6 bases). Trimming removed 4 bases from V and 11 bases from J, with 18 bases in between. This CDR3 contains 14 residues. Germline CDR1 is SEHNR and CDR2 is FQNEAQ (reference sequence). The CDR3 here is CASSSSPLSGKQFF. CDR3 bases: TGTGCCAGCAGCTCCTCTCCCCTTAGCGGCAAGCAGTTCTTC.

This chain links TRBV18 with TRBJ1-3; TRBD1 agrees at 10 bases. The CDR3 length is 16 residues. With V trimmed by 3 bases and J by 1 base, 3 bases remained unmatched. Germline V gene sequence: CDR1 KGHSH, CDR2 LQKENI. The CDR3 protein is CASSPGQGHSGNTIYF. Here the CDR3 DNA reads TGTGCCAGCTCACCGGGACAGGGGCATTCTGGAAACACCATATATTTT.

This chain links TRBV9 with TRBJ1-3; D unclear. Germline lookup yields CDR1 SGDLS and CDR2 YYNGEE. CDR3 length: 14 amino acids. Deletions cut 4 bases from V and 2 bases from J, with 10 bases between. This chain's CDR3 is CASSREVTGNTIYF. CDR3 DNA: TGTGCCAGCAGCCGTGAGGTTACTGGAAACACCATATATTTT.

The V call is TRBV25-1, the J call TRBJ1-5; weak D call: TRBD1 (6 bases). The length of the CDR3 is 14 residues. Trimming stripped 5 bases from V and 4 bases from J, with 12 bases between. Germline CDR1 and CDR2: MGHDK and SYGVNS. The chain's CDR3 is CASSPWQGNQPQHF. The DNA of the CDR3 is TGTGCCAGCAGTCCCTGGCAGGGGAATCAGCCCCAGCATTTT.

This clone appeared a single time. The chain joins TRBV9 to TRBJ1-2, with 9 bases that match TRBD1. V was pared by 0 bases and J by 5 bases, with 17 bases of the junction left unmatched. The CDR3 is 19 amino acids. Germline V gene lookup returns CDR1 SGDLS and CDR2 YYNGEE. CDR3 region: CASSVGRTGTGTNMYGYTF. The DNA for the CDR3 is TGTGCCAGCAGCGTAGGAAGGACCGGGACAGGGACTAATATGTATGGCTACACCTTC.

This chain uses TRBV6-1 with TRBJ1-2, with D perhaps TRBD1 (5 bases). The V end was cut by 7 bases, the J end by 4 bases, with 16 bases between. Germline V gives CDR1 MNHNS, CDR2 SASEGT. CDR3 length: 14 amino acids. Here the CDR3 DNA reads TGTGCCAGCATACAGGCTTCCCCTGCCTATGGCTACACCTTC. Residues: CASIQASPAYGYTF.

The rearrangement links TRBV5-1 to TRBJ1-1; 11 positions match TRBD1. The V and J ends lost 0 bases and 6 bases, in that order; junction bases with no gene match: 22. In germline, CDR1 is SGHRS, CDR2 YFSETQ. The length of the CDR3 is 21 residues. The DNA for the CDR3 is TGCGCCAGCAGCTTGGATAGCGTAAGATGGACAGGGGGCTCTACTGCCGCTGAAGCTTTCTTT. It encodes CASSLDSVRWTGGSTAAEAFF.

With respect to this clone: Different DNA sequences within this sample yield the same CDR3. The CDR3 spells CASSGQGADTQYF. Here the CDR3 DNA reads TGTGCCAGCAGTGGACAGGGGGCCGATACGCAGTATTTT. This sequence joins TRBV2 and TRBJ2-3; 10 bases are a match to TRBD1. There are 13 residues in the CDR3. V shed 4 bases and J 6 bases; nucleotides not matched to a gene: 1. CDR1 SNHLY and CDR2 FYNNEI come from the germline V gene.

This clone showed up just once. V and J are TRBV28 and TRBJ2-6; no clear D. Per germline, CDR1 MDHEN and CDR2 SYDVKM. V lost 4 bases to trimming and J lost 12 bases, with 13 bases between them. This CDR3 has 13 residues. The CDR3 region is CASSWALRGVLTF. CDR3 bases: TGTGCCAGCAGTTGGGCCTTACGAGGCGTCCTGACTTTC.